These T cell receptor beta chains were read from a single sample in a study of blood T cell repertoires in COVID-19. Some clones are missing from TCRdb's copy, which holds only in-frame ones; the method was immunoSEQ multiplex PCR. The sample holds about 230,000 clones, under 90% seen once. The source material was peripheral blood. Receptors originate from a man aged 45-65 years with COVID-19, enrolled during active disease. The CDR3 runs from the conserved cysteine through the conserved F or W. D genes are given only for firm matches.

D	V	J	CDR3	DNA
TRBD2	TRBV6-2/TRBV6-3	TRBJ2-3	CASSYTRGGIGTDTQYF	TGTGCCAGCAGTTATACTCGGGGGGGCATCGGCACAGATACGCAGTATTTT
-	TRBV10-3	TRBJ1-5	CAISETTHRGNQPQHF	TGTGCCATCAGCGAGACCACCCACAGGGGCAATCAGCCCCAGCATTTT
TRBD2	TRBV4-1	TRBJ2-5	CASSQGTSGKETQYF	TGCGCCAGCAGCCAAGGGACTAGCGGTAAAGAGACCCAGTACTTC
TRBD2	TRBV7-2	TRBJ2-1	CASSFISSGSRYEQFF	TGTGCCAGCAGCTTCATCTCTAGCGGGAGCCGGTATGAGCAGTTCTTC
TRBD1	TRBV5-4	TRBJ2-6	CASSSGQGGMGANVLTF	TGTGCCAGCAGCTCCGGACAGGGAGGTATGGGGGCCAACGTCCTGACTTTC
TRBD2	TRBV7-2	TRBJ2-2	CASSLSGGTTGELFF	TGTGCCAGCAGCTTATCGGGAGGCACAACCGGGGAGCTGTTTTTT
-	TRBV6-5	TRBJ1-1	CASSNPGVEAFF	TGTGCCAGCAGTAACCCCGGAGTTGAAGCTTTCTTT
-	TRBV2	TRBJ2-1	CASSAAWSSYNEQFF	TGTGCCAGCAGTGCCGCATGGAGTTCCTACAATGAGCAGTTCTTC
-	TRBV27	TRBJ2-2	CASRSGQGPTGELFF	TGTGCCAGCAGAAGTGGCCAGGGTCCCACCGGGGAGCTGTTTTTT
-	TRBV6-5	TRBJ1-2	CASSYSGDLNYGYTF	TGTGCCAGCAGTTACTCGGGAGACCTAAACTATGGCTACACCTTC
TRBD2	TRBV29-1	TRBJ2-1	CSAERGVSYNEQFF	TGCAGCGCGGAGCGGGGGGTGTCATACAATGAGCAGTTCTTC
-	TRBV27	TRBJ1-4	CASSKQGTNEKLFF	TGTGCCAGCAGTAAACAGGGAACTAATGAAAAACTGTTTTTT
TRBD2	TRBV2	TRBJ2-1	CASSRTSGGYNEQFF	TGTGCCAGCAGCCGGACTAGCGGGGGTTACAATGAGCAGTTCTTC
-	TRBV3-1/TRBV3-2	TRBJ2-5	CASSQTGSGETQYF	TGTGCCAGCAGCCAAACAGGGAGCGGCGAGACCCAGTACTTC
-	TRBV28	TRBJ1-2	CASSPEGTYGYTF	TGTGCCAGCAGCCCCGAGGGCACTTATGGCTACACCTTC
TRBD2	TRBV4-1	TRBJ2-5	CASSQGLAGVVRETQYF	TGCGCCAGCAGCCAAGGACTAGCGGGAGTAGTTAGAGAGACCCAGTACTTC
-	TRBV11-2	TRBJ1-6	CASSPMRESRNSPLHF	TGTGCCAGCAGCCCAATGCGAGAGAGCAGGAATTCACCCCTCCACTTT
-	TRBV5-5	TRBJ1-2	CASSLAAGAEGYTF	TGTGCCAGCAGCCTAGCGGCGGGGGCAGAGGGCTACACCTTC
-	TRBV6-2/TRBV6-3	TRBJ2-3	CASSVGHGPSGTDTQYF	TGTGCCAGCAGTGTGGGACACGGGCCTTCCGGCACAGATACGCAGTATTTT
-	TRBV28	TRBJ2-1	CASTPRPPSGLRLNEQFF	TGTGCCAGCACCCCTCGCCCTCCTTCAGGACTCCGACTCAATGAGCAGTTCTTC